This entry is about one T cell receptor beta chain. What it binds is unknown. The data belong to a study of shared clonotypes between healthy human individuals. General study points: Among non-shared clonotypes, generation probabilities were lower than among those shared by all four donors.

The germline gives CDR1 SGHTA, CDR2 FQGNSA. This CDR3 is built from 14 residues. The germline V and J ends were trimmed by 5 bases and 0 bases, with 11 bases remaining between them. TCRdb keeps only in-frame clones here, not all; method: immunoSEQ multiplex PCR. Here the sample spans approximately 530,000 clones, about 96% being singletons. The rearrangement links TRBV7-2 to TRBJ2-7; D gene unclear. The TCR originated in a woman aged 25 to 39 in good health. Sequences were obtained from naive CD4+ T cells sorted from blood. The subset denotes: CD45RA+ positively selected. The CDR3 DNA reads TGTGCCAGCAGCCTAGTCAGCAGCTCCTACGAGCAGTACTTC. Translation gives CASSLVSSSYEQYF.